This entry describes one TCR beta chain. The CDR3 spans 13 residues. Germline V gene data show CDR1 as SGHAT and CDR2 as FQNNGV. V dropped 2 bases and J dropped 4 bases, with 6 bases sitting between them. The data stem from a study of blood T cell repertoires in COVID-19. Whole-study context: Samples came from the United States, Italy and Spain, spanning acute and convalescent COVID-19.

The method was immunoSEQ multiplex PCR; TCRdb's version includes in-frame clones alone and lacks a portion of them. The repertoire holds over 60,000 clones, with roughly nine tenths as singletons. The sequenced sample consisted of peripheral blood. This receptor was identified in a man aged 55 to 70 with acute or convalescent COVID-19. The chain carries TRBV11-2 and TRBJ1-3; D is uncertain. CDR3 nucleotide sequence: TGTGCCAGCAGCTTACATCCCGGAAACACCATATATTTT. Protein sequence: CASSLHPGNTIYF.